This T cell receptor beta chain was observed in a study of cytomegalovirus exposure and HLA in healthy donors. The PCR contained 60 Vbeta and 13 Jbeta primers. Profiled with immunoSEQ multiplex PCR; TCRdb holds only in-frame clones, not every one. The sample consists of under 200,000 clones, 70% to 90% of them appearing once. Study results and limitations: An apparent linkage of common viral pathogens to several of the most significant clusters emerged in a later analysis. Analysis performed later showed TCR beta chains linked to HLA being more clonally expanded than equally common others. Some TCR beta chains (about 180 of them) were listed as cytomegalovirus-associated.

The CDR3 runs to 16 residues. J lost 0 bases, V lost 3 bases, and 7 bases had no gene match. Germline V gives CDR1 SGDLS, CDR2 YYNGEE. This clone was observed a single time. The antigen remains undetermined. The chain couples TRBV9 to TRBJ2-3, with 7 positions matching TRBD1. The material sequenced was PBMCs. The receptor was derived from a woman aged 30 to 39 in good health and CMV-seropositive. The CDR3 region has the DNA TGTGCCAGCAGCGCCGGACAGGCAGTAAGCACAGATACGCAGTATTTT. Protein product: CASSAGQAVSTDTQYF.